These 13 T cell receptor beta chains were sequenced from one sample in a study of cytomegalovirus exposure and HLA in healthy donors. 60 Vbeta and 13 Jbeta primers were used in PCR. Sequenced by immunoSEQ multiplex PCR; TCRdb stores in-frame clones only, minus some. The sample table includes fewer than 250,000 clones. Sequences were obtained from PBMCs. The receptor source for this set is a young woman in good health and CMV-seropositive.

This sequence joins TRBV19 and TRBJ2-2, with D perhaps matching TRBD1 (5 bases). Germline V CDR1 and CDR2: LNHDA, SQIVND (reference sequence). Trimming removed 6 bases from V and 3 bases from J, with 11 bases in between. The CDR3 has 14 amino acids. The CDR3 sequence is CASRQARDTGELFF. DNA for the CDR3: TGTGCCAGTAGACAGGCCCGGGACACCGGGGAGCTGTTTTTT.

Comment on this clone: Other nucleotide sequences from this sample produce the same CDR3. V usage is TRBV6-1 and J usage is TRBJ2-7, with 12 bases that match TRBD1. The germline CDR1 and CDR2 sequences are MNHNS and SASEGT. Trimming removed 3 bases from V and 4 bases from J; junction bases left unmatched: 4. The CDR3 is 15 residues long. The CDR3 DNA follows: TGTGCCAGCAGTGAGGGACAGGGGGCGAGGTACGAGCAGTACTTC. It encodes CASSEGQGARYEQYF.

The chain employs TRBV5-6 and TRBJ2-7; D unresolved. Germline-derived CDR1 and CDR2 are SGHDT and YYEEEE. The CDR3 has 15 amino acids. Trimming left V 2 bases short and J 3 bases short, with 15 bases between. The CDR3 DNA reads TGTGCCAGCAGCTTTCGGCTATCAGGCCTCTACGAGCAGTACTTC. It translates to CASSFRLSGLYEQYF.

CDR3 region: CASSDRGSGEAFF. CDR3 nucleotides: TGTGCCAGCAGTGATCGCGGGTCCGGTGAAGCTTTCTTT. V is TRBV6-4 and J is TRBJ1-1; D uncertain. V was shortened by 3 bases and J by 7 bases, with 12 bases between the two germline ends. Germline CDR1 is MRHNA and CDR2 is SNTAGT. The CDR3 totals 13 residues.

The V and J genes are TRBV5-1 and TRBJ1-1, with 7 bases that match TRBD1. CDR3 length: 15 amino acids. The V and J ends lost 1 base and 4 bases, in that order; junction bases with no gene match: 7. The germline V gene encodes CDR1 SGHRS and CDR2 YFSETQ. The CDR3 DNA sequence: TGCGCCAGCAGCTTGTTAGGCCAGGGGGGCACTGAAGCTTTCTTT. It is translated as CASSLLGQGGTEAFF.

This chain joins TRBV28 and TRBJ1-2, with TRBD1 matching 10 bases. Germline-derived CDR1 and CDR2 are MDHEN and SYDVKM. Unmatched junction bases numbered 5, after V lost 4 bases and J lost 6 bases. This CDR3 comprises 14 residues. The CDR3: CASSSGQGDDGYTF. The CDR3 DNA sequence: TGTGCCAGCAGTTCTGGACAGGGGGATGATGGCTACACCTTC.

This chain's CDR3 is CASSLAGAAGGHNEQFF. The CDR3 DNA follows: TGTGCCAGCAGCTTGGCAGGCGCAGCGGGAGGGCACAATGAGCAGTTCTTC. This chain connects TRBV5-6 to TRBJ2-1, with TRBD2 identical over 10 bases. Germline CDR1 SGHDT, CDR2 YYEEEE. J lost 5 bases, V lost 0 bases, and 8 bases had no gene match. CDR3 length: 17 residues.

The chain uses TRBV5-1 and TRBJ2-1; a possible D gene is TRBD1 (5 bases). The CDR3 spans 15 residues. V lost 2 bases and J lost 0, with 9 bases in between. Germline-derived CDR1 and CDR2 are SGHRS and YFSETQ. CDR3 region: CASSFRQSSYNEQFF. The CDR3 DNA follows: TGCGCCAGCAGCTTTCGACAGAGCTCCTACAATGAGCAGTTCTTC.

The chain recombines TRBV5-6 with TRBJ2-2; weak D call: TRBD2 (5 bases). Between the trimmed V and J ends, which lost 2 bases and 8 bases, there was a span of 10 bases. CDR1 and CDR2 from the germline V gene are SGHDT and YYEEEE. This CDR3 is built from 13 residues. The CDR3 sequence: CASSFARGGELFF. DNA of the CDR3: TGTGCCAGCAGCTTCGCCCGGGGAGGGGAGCTGTTTTTT.

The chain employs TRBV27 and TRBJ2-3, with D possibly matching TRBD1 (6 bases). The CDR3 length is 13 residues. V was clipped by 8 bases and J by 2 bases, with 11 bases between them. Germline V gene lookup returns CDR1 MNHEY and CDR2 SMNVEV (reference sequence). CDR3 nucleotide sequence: TGTGCCAGCCGTAGGGGGACCACAGATACGCAGTATTTT. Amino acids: CASRRGTTDTQYF.

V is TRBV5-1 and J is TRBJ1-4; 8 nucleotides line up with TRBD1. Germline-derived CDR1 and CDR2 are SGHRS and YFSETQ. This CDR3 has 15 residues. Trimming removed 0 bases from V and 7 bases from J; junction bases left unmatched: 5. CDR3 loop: CASSLAGTGTEKLFF. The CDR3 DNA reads TGCGCCAGCAGCTTGGCCGGGACAGGCACTGAAAAACTGTTTTTT.

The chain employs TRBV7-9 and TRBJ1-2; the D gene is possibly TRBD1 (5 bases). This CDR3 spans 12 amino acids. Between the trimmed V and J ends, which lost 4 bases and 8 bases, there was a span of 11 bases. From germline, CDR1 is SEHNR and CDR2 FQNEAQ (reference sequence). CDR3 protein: CASSWAGEGYTF. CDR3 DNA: TGTGCCAGCAGCTGGGCGGGGGAAGGCTACACCTTC.

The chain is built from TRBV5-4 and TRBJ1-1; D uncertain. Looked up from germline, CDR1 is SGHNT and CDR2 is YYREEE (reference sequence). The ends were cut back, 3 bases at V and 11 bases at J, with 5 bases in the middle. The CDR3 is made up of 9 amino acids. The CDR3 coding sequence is TGTGCCAGCAGCTCCAGGGCTTTCTTT. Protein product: CASSSRAFF.